The 23 T cell receptor beta chains given below trace back to one sample, sequenced in a study of T cells in Graves' hyperthyroidism and ophthalmopathy. Template material for amplifying TCR beta CDR3 regions consisted of RNA transcripts. First-round RT-PCR with HTBI primers amplified the TCR CDR3 region. MiXCR was run by TCRdb on the multiplex PCR reads, yielding one entry per CDR3 protein. Of 500,000 to 800,000 distinct CDR3 sequences in the sample, roughly 14% were seen once. The sequenced sample consisted of blood. Source of these receptors: a woman in her forties or fifties with Graves' ophthalmopathy.

This clonotype was picked up many times. V gene TRBV30 combines with J gene TRBJ2-3, with TRBD2 matching 9 bases. The length of the CDR3 is 14 residues. CDR1 GTSNPN and CDR2 SVGIG come from the germline V gene (reference sequence). Trimming took 3 bases from V and 2 from J; bases not matched to a gene: 3. DNA of the CDR3: TGTGCCTGGAGCAGGACTAGCGACACAGATACGCAGTATTTT. Its protein product is CAWSRTSDTDTQYF.

The rearrangement links TRBV4-2 to TRBJ2-3; TRBD2 matches at 10 bases. Looked up from germline, CDR1 is LGHNA and CDR2 is YNFKEQ. This CDR3 contains 19 residues. The V segment lost 0 bases and the J segment 4 bases; nucleotides outside the gene matches: 13. CDR3: CASSQDILSGLAGADTQYF. The CDR3 DNA reads TGTGCCAGCAGCCAAGATATCTTGTCCGGGCTAGCGGGAGCAGATACGCAGTATTTT.

This clonotype was observed once. The V call is TRBV3-1, the J call TRBJ1-2; unclear D gene. The V and J ends lost 3 bases and 7 bases respectively, with 6 bases between them. The CDR3 is 11 residues long. Per the germline V gene, CDR1 is LGHDT and CDR2 is YNNKEL (reference sequence). For the CDR3, the DNA is TGTGCCAGCAGCCAGGGTCCTGGCTACACCTTC. It specifies CASSQGPGYTF.

This clonotype was counted ten times or more. The gene calls are TRBV2 and TRBJ2-2, with TRBD1 as a possible D gene (7 bases). Germline V lookup: CDR1 SNHLY, CDR2 FYNNEI. V lost 3 bases to trimming and J lost 4 bases, with 15 bases between them. This CDR3 is built from 16 residues. The DNA of the CDR3 is TGTGCCAGCAGTGAGGAGGGGGCGCGATTCACCGGGGAGCTGTTTTTT. Translated: CASSEEGARFTGELFF.

This sequence joins TRBV5-8 and TRBJ1-6; TRBD1 might be the D (5 bases). V was clipped by 3 bases and J by 5 bases, with 9 bases between them. Germline-derived CDR1 and CDR2 are SGHTS and YDEGEE. The CDR3 length is 14 residues. The CDR3 sequence is CASSYRQNNSPLHF. As DNA, the CDR3 is TGTGCCAGCAGCTACAGGCAAAATAATTCACCCCTCCACTTT.

This clonotype was counted many times. The J gene is TRBJ2-3, the V gene TRBV20-1; TRBD1 matches at 8 bases. CDR1 and CDR2 (germline): DFQATT, SNEGSKA (reference sequence). J was trimmed by 6 bases and V by 3 bases; bases with no gene match: 11. The CDR3 is made up of 15 amino acids. In nucleotides, the CDR3 is TGCAGTGCTAGTATGCAGGGACAGGTGGCGGATACGCAGTATTTT. It specifies CSASMQGQVADTQYF.

This chain connects TRBV4-2 to TRBJ1-2; 7 bases map to TRBD1. The CDR3 consists of 15 residues. Trimming removed 4 bases from V and 3 bases from J; junction bases left unmatched: 8. CDR1 is LGHNA and CDR2 is YNFKEQ in the germline V gene. CDR3 sequence reads: CASSRGTDYYYGYTF. CDR3 bases: TGTGCCAGCAGCCGCGGGACAGACTATTACTATGGCTACACCTTC.

This clonotype was recorded many times. This chain joins TRBV20-1 and TRBJ1-1; 9 bases match TRBD1. The CDR3 runs to 14 residues. Trimming removed 4 bases from V and 1 base from J; junction bases left unmatched: 4. Germline lookup yields CDR1 DFQATT and CDR2 SNEGSKA (reference sequence). The CDR3 DNA is TGCAGTGCTACCGGACAGGGGCAGAACACTGAAGCTTTCTTT. This sequence encodes CSATGQGQNTEAFF.

In its sample, this clonotype was seen a few times. The CDR3 bases are TGTGCCAGCAGTTTCATCAGGCAGGGGGCTTTCCGCTCTGGAAACACCATATATTTT. It codes for CASSFIRQGAFRSGNTIYF. The chain has TRBV12-3 or TRBV12-4 and TRBJ1-3, with 8 bases fitting TRBD1. CDR3 size: 19 residues. Unmatched junction bases numbered 13, after V lost 3 bases and J lost 0 bases.

This clonotype was seen repeatedly, ten times or more. In DNA form, the CDR3 reads TGTGCCAGCTCACCCCCTGCGGGAGACCAAGAGACCCAGTACTTC. Protein: CASSPPAGDQETQYF. This chain joins TRBV18 and TRBJ2-5; 7 bases align to TRBD2. Germline lookup yields CDR1 KGHSH and CDR2 LQKENI. Trimming removed 3 bases from V and 0 bases from J; junction bases left unmatched: 4. The CDR3 runs 15 residues.

In its sample, this clonotype was seen a few times. V gene TRBV4-3 combines with J gene TRBJ1-3; D unresolved. The ends were cut back, 0 bases at V and 1 base at J, with 10 bases in the middle. This CDR3 comprises 16 residues. Germline CDR1 LGHNA, CDR2 YSLEER. The CDR3 DNA reads TGCGCCAGCAGCCAAGATCCCATGCTATCTGGAAACACCATATATTTT. Amino acid sequence: CASSQDPMLSGNTIYF.

This clonotype has just a few counts. The V call is TRBV20-1, the J call TRBJ2-7, with D perhaps being TRBD1 or TRBD2 (5 bases each). The CDR3 is 15 residues long. Trimming cost V 0 bases and J 3 bases, with 15 bases left between them. CDR1 is DFQATT and CDR2 is SNEGSKA in the germline V gene (reference sequence). CDR3 in DNA: TGCAGTGCTAGAGATGTGGGGACCACGGTCTACGAGCAGTACTTC. This gives the protein CSARDVGTTVYEQYF.

This clonotype showed up many times. The J gene is TRBJ2-7, the V gene TRBV28; 15 nucleotides line up with TRBD2. The V gene's germline CDR1 is MDHEN and CDR2 SYDVKM. This CDR3 region has 14 residues. V shed 6 bases and J 8 bases; nucleotides not matched to a gene: 5. CDR3 amino acids: CASRTGTSGRQQYF. The CDR3 DNA follows: TGTGCCAGCAGGACCGGGACTAGCGGGAGGCAGCAGTACTTC.

The J gene is TRBJ2-7, the V gene TRBV28, with 7 positions matching TRBD2. This CDR3 is 16 amino acids long. V was clipped by 5 bases and J by 5 bases; unmatched bases: 15. Germline V lookup: CDR1 MDHEN, CDR2 SYDVKM. As DNA, the CDR3 is TGTGCCAGCAGTCCCCTCGGGGCGGGAGAGTTACACGAGCAGTACTTC. Translated: CASSPLGAGELHEQYF.

This clonotype was recorded at least ten times. The V call is TRBV7-9, the J call TRBJ2-1; D is possibly TRBD1 (6 bases). The CDR3 extends over 15 amino acids. V lost 0 bases, J lost 5 bases, and 11 bases lay in between. The germline gives CDR1 SEHNR, CDR2 FQNEAQ (reference sequence). The CDR3 is CASSLAQGLHNEQFF. CDR3 bases: TGTGCCAGCAGCTTAGCACAGGGCCTACACAATGAGCAGTTCTTC.

This clonotype was picked up many times. This chain joins TRBV27 and TRBJ1-2; TRBD1 is a possible D gene (5 bases). Germline V gives CDR1 MNHEY, CDR2 SMNVEV (reference sequence). The CDR3 extends over 14 amino acids. V lost 3 bases and J 0 bases, leaving 8 bases between the germline ends. CDR3 in DNA: TGTGCCAGCAGTTTGCAGGGTACTAACTATGGCTACACCTTC. Its translation is CASSLQGTNYGYTF.

As concerns this clonotype: Possible read error: a much larger clone is one base away. The chain recombines TRBV18 with TRBJ2-1; D not certain. The CDR3 totals 15 residues. Germline V lookup: CDR1 KGHSH, CDR2 LQKENI. This CDR3 is CASSAIEVPYNGQFF. CDR3 nucleotides: TGTGCCAGCTCAGCCATTGAGGTTCCCTACAATGGGCAGTTCTTC.

This clonotype was detected many times. This chain connects TRBV7-9 to TRBJ1-5; unclear D gene. Germline V gene data show CDR1 as SEHNR and CDR2 as FQNEAQ (reference sequence). The CDR3 is 14 amino acids. V lost 5 bases to trimming and J lost 0 bases, with 8 bases between them. DNA for the CDR3: TGTGCCAGCAGCCCCGCAGGTAGCAATCAGCCCCAGCATTTT. This encodes CASSPAGSNQPQHF.

This clonotype was detected ten times or more. V is TRBV24-1 and J is TRBJ1-5; a weak D match, TRBD1 (5 bases). V lost 4 bases and J 1 base, leaving 7 bases between the germline ends. The germline gives CDR1 KGHDR, CDR2 SFDVKD. There are 14 residues in the CDR3. The DNA for the CDR3 is TGTGCCACCAGTGAACGGGGGAGCAATCAGCCCCAGCATTTT. Translated: CATSERGSNQPQHF.

There are many counts of this clonotype. V gene TRBV24-1 combines with J gene TRBJ2-1; tentatively, D is TRBD2 (5 bases). V lost 3 bases to trimming and J lost 4 bases, with 12 bases between them. From germline, CDR1 is KGHDR and CDR2 SFDVKD. The CDR3 is made up of 15 amino acids. The CDR3 is CATSDPRTDYNEQFF. The DNA for the CDR3 is TGTGCCACCAGTGATCCAAGGACTGATTACAATGAGCAGTTCTTC.

This clonotype was observed many times. The chain employs TRBV13 and TRBJ2-3, with TRBD2 as a possible D gene (5 bases). The CDR3 contains 14 residues. Germline V gene data show CDR1 as PRHDT and CDR2 as FYEKMQ (reference sequence). V was trimmed by 3 bases and J by 4 bases, leaving 11 bases between them. Here the CDR3 reads CASSFERFADTQYF. CDR3 coding DNA: TGTGCCAGCAGCTTCGAGCGGTTTGCAGATACGCAGTATTTT. Combining the CDR3 with reference TRBV13 and TRBJ2-3 gives the whole variable domain AAGVIQSPRHLIKEKRETATLKCYPIPRHDTVYWYQQGPGQDPQFLISFYEKMQSDKGSIPDRFSAQQFSDYHSELNMSSLELGDSALYFCASSFERFADTQYFGPGTRLTVL.

This clonotype was recorded many times. The chain has TRBV30 and TRBJ2-1; D is ambiguous. This CDR3 contains 11 residues. Germline assignment: CDR1 GTSNPN and CDR2 SVGIG (reference sequence). The V gene lost 0 bases and the J gene lost 9 bases, with 6 bases spanning the gap. The CDR3: CAWSVLVEQFF. CDR3 bases: TGTGCCTGGAGTGTACTGGTTGAGCAGTTCTTC.

This clonotype was counted at least ten times. The chain's CDR3 is CASSFLTGGLTDTQYF. The CDR3 nucleotides are TGTGCCAGCAGTTTTCTAACGGGAGGGCTCACAGATACGCAGTATTTT. V usage is TRBV12-3 or TRBV12-4 and J usage is TRBJ2-3; 8 bases match TRBD2. The junction had 7 bases not matched to a gene; V was cut back by 3 bases and J by 2 bases. This CDR3 comprises 16 residues.